The present entry profiles one T cell receptor (beta chain) with its context. The data derive from a study of blood T cell repertoires in COVID-19. Whole-study context: Samples representing acute and convalescent COVID-19 were sourced from the United States, Italy and Spain. The analysed material was cDNA or gDNA that came from T cells, B-cell-depleted T cells, or PBMCs.

The germline gives CDR1 SNHLY, CDR2 FYNNEI. With 8 bases clipped from V and 5 bases from J, the junction kept 8 bases outside the gene matches. CDR3 size: 14 residues. As handled by the study authors: Estimation of nucleated cell counts relied on the amplification of reference gene primers. Data came from immunoSEQ multiplex PCR; TCRdb stores just in-frame clones and leaves some out. V, J and clone size are those of that table, while D and trimming were read from the DNA. Altogether about 97,000 clones are present, around 87% being singletons, with the ten largest covering around 10%. Sample: peripheral blood. The source is a woman in her 30s with acute or convalescent COVID-19. The genes are TRBV2 and TRBJ2-3, with 9 bases aligning to TRBD1. CDR3 protein: CASPLGTGRDTQYF. DNA for the CDR3: TGTGCCAGCCCCCTTGGGACAGGGAGAGATACGCAGTATTTT.